The T cell receptor (beta chain) described here comes from a study of identical twins. This clonotype showed up just a few times. What it recognizes is unknown. General study points: The study based its conclusions on cross-sectional statistical analysis and did not follow the same donors.

The donor group consisted entirely of healthy Caucasians. TCRdb itself ran the 5' RACE reads through MiXCR, one entry per CDR3 protein. Among some 790,000 distinct CDR3 sequences listed, about 20% were seen once. Losses at the gene ends were 3 bases for V and 4 bases for J; bases not matched to a gene: 13. This CDR3 has 17 amino acids. Germline V gene lookup returns CDR1 SGHVS and CDR2 FNYEAQ. The sample was also reused in another study, on T cells expressing NK-cell markers. Turning to that study: Sorted CD3+CD56-NKG2C+, CD3+CD56+NKG2C- and CD3+CD56+NKG2C+ T cells were the source of the TCR beta repertoires. A few of the donors also had these clonotypes leading their CD3+CD56-NKG2C+ fraction.

The chain recombines TRBV7-6 with TRBJ2-5, with 8 bases fitting TRBD2. Sequencing was performed on PBMCs. The receptor's source is a woman between 18 and 30 years old in good health. The CDR3 sequence is CASSFSSGVTSGETQYF. The CDR3 region has the DNA TGTGCCAGCAGCTTTTCCTCGGGTGTTACTAGCGGAGAGACCCAGTACTTC.